The 31 T cell receptor beta chains in this list originate from one sample, sequenced in a study of OX40 agonist ivuxolimab in advanced cancers. The assay was immunoSEQ multiplex PCR, and TCRdb's table has in-frame clones only and misses some. Of 43,000 or so clones in the sample, about 90% are singletons; the top ten hold about 6%. Sequences were derived from CD4+ or CD8+ T cells sorted from blood, sampled in a trial of the OX40 agonist ivuxolimab. All receptors come from an adult with an advanced solid tumor such as melanoma, head and neck, liver or kidney cancer.

The chain has TRBV15 and TRBJ2-7; 10 nucleotides line up with TRBD1. This CDR3 is built from 15 residues. The V gene end was trimmed by 0 bases and the J gene end by 7 bases; junction bases not matched to a gene: 6. Germline CDR1 is LNHNV and CDR2 is YYDKDF (reference sequence). This CDR3 is CATSREGTGAREQYF. In DNA form, the CDR3 reads TGTGCCACCAGCAGAGAAGGGACAGGGGCGAGGGAGCAGTACTTC.

The chain carries TRBV15 and TRBJ2-1; D is perhaps TRBD1 (6 bases). This CDR3 spans 15 amino acids. Germline V gene lookup returns CDR1 LNHNV and CDR2 YYDKDF (reference sequence). Trimming cost V 1 base and J 9 bases, with 16 bases left between them. In DNA, the CDR3 is TGTGCCACCAGCAGAGGGGGCGGCAGAGGGGGTGAGCAGTTCTTC. Translation: CATSRGGGRGGEQFF.

This chain joins TRBV19 and TRBJ2-1; TRBD2 matches at 11 bases. Trimming cost V 4 bases and J 6 bases; bases outside gene matches: 8. Per the germline V gene, CDR1 is LNHDA and CDR2 is SQIVND (reference sequence). This CDR3 is 16 amino acids long. CDR3: CASSSSGGGVSNEQFF. CDR3 nucleotides: TGTGCCAGTAGTAGTAGCGGGGGGGGCGTTAGCAATGAGCAGTTCTTC.

The rearrangement links TRBV5-1 to TRBJ2-1; D is ambiguous. CDR3 length: 14 residues. Germline assignment: CDR1 SGHRS and CDR2 YFSETQ. V was shortened by 4 bases and J by 4 bases, with 12 bases between the two germline ends. In DNA form, the CDR3 reads TGCGCCAGCAGCACCGGGTCTACGTACAATGAGCAGTTCTTC. Translating gives CASSTGSTYNEQFF.

This clone was found once. The gene calls are TRBV7-9 and TRBJ2-1, with TRBD1 identical over 7 bases. The CDR3 totals 12 residues. Per germline, CDR1 SEHNR and CDR2 FQNEAQ (reference sequence). V shed 4 bases, J shed 7 bases, and the junction held 1 base outside the gene matches. The CDR3 protein is CASSSTGNEQFF. The CDR3 DNA reads TGTGCCAGCAGCTCGACAGGGAATGAGCAGTTCTTC.

The chain combines TRBV5-1 with TRBJ2-2; possibly TRBD1 for D (5 bases). CDR1 and CDR2 (germline): SGHRS, YFSETQ. V was shortened by 0 bases and J by 2 bases, with 8 bases between the two germline ends. The CDR3 runs 15 residues. The CDR3 bases are TGCGCCAGCAGCTTGGCAGGGCGTAACACCGGGGAGCTGTTTTTT. It codes for CASSLAGRNTGELFF.

This chain connects TRBV5-4 to TRBJ1-6; 7 nucleotides align to TRBD1. The CDR3 is 15 residues long. Trimming cost V 2 bases and J 9 bases; bases outside gene matches: 8. Germline V gene data show CDR1 as SGHNT and CDR2 as YYREEE (reference sequence). The CDR3 coding sequence is TGTGCCAGCAGCTTTCAACAGGGGATTCGTTCACCCCTCCACTTT. The encoded protein is CASSFQQGIRSPLHF.

The DNA of the CDR3 is TGTGCCAGCAGCCCAATTGGGGGGGCCGGGCAGTACTTC. Translating it yields CASSPIGGAGQYF. The rearrangement joins TRBV5-4 to TRBJ2-7; perhaps TRBD2 as D (7 bases). The germline CDR1 and CDR2 sequences are SGHNT and YYREEE (reference sequence). Trimming shortened V by 4 bases and J by 9 bases, and 17 bases separated the two germline ends. This CDR3 region has 13 residues.

CDR3 in amino acids: CASSRMGLAGAVEQFF. CDR3 coding DNA: TGTGCCAGCAGCCGAATGGGACTAGCGGGAGCGGTTGAGCAGTTCTTC. V is TRBV7-8 and J is TRBJ2-1, with 14 bases lining up with TRBD2. CDR3 length: 16 residues. Germline V CDR1 and CDR2: SGHVS, FQNEAQ. With V trimmed by 5 bases and J by 9 bases, 9 bases remained unmatched.

The chain has TRBV7-9 and TRBJ1-2, with 7 nucleotides matching TRBD1. Germline loops: CDR1 SEHNR, CDR2 FQNEAQ (reference sequence). This CDR3 comprises 14 residues. V shed 5 bases and J 7 bases; nucleotides not matched to a gene: 10. The CDR3 is CASSVTPGTVGYTF. DNA of the CDR3: TGTGCCAGCAGCGTCACTCCCGGGACAGTTGGCTACACCTTC. The entire variable domain, with the rest obtained from reference TRBV7-9 and TRBJ1-2, is as follows: DTGVSQNPRHKITKRGQNVTFRCDPISEHNRLYWYRQTLGQGPEFLTYFQNEAQLEKSRLLSDRFSAERPKGSFSTLEIQRTEQGDSAMYLCASSVTPGTVGYTFGSGTRLTVV.

This chain joins TRBV5-6 and TRBJ1-4; 9 bases are a match to TRBD1. J lost 10 bases, V lost 0 bases, and 16 bases had no gene match. Per germline, CDR1 SGHDT and CDR2 YYEEEE. The CDR3 consists of 18 residues. Written as DNA, the CDR3 is TGTGCCAGCAGCTTGGCGGGGACAGGGTTTGAGAAGTTAGGAAAACTGTTTTTT. This codes for CASSLAGTGFEKLGKLFF. Based on the CDR3 plus reference TRBV5-6 and TRBJ1-4, the full variable domain is DAGVTQSPTHLIKTRGQQVTLRCSPKSGHDTVSWYQQALGQGPQFIFQYYEEEERQRGNFPDRFSGHQFPNYSSELNVNALLLGDSALYLCASSLAGTGFEKLGKLFFGSGTQLSVL.

The J gene is TRBJ1-2, the V gene TRBV18; TRBD1 is a possible D gene (6 bases). The V gene lost 0 bases and the J gene lost 4 bases, with 9 bases spanning the gap. Germline V CDR1 and CDR2: KGHSH, LQKENI. CDR3 length: 14 residues. The DNA for the CDR3 is TGTGCCAGCTCACCACCAGGGGGAACCTATGGCTACACCTTC. This codes for CASSPPGGTYGYTF.

This clone was recorded only once. The chain joins TRBV18 to TRBJ2-1; no definite D call. Trimming cost V 0 bases and J 5 bases, with 14 bases left between them. Per the germline V gene, CDR1 is KGHSH and CDR2 is LQKENI. The CDR3 covers 16 residues. CDR3: CASSPPSSGANNEQFF. CDR3 in DNA: TGTGCCAGCTCACCACCGTCTAGTGGTGCGAACAATGAGCAGTTCTTC.

This rearrangement joins TRBV19 to TRBJ2-2, with D uncertain. In germline, CDR1 is LNHDA, CDR2 SQIVND (reference sequence). The CDR3 spans 14 residues. The ends were cut back, 7 bases at V and 1 base at J, with 10 bases in the middle. The CDR3 DNA reads TGTGCCAGTAACGGTGTCGGGAACACCGGGGAGCTGTTTTTT. It encodes CASNGVGNTGELFF.

This clone was seen only once. The rearrangement joins TRBV10-2 to TRBJ2-5; D possibly matches TRBD1 or TRBD2 (6 bases each). The CDR3 extends over 15 amino acids. Germline CDR1 WSHSY, CDR2 SAAADI. The V and J ends lost 8 bases and 5 bases respectively, with 21 bases between them. CDR3 sequence: CASRNRGGRVETQYF. CDR3 in DNA: TGCGCCAGCCGGAACAGAGGGGGGCGAGTGGAGACCCAGTACTTC.

The V call is TRBV7-3, the J call TRBJ2-2; perhaps D is TRBD1 or TRBD2 (5 bases each). Per the germline V gene, CDR1 is SGHTA and CDR2 is FQGTGA. V lost 3 bases to trimming and J lost 3 bases, with 11 bases between them. The CDR3 contains 15 residues. The DNA of the CDR3 is TGTGCCAGCAGCTTGGGGGACGGTGACACCGGGGAGCTGTTTTTT. It is translated as CASSLGDGDTGELFF.

The rearrangement joins TRBV7-9 to TRBJ2-1; 7 bases fit TRBD2. This CDR3 contains 15 residues. V shed 3 bases and J 7 bases; nucleotides not matched to a gene: 9. Germline V gene lookup returns CDR1 SEHNR and CDR2 FQNEAQ (reference sequence). The CDR3 coding sequence is TGTGCCAGCAGCTTCCCGAGGTCCGGGGGGAATGAGCAGTTCTTC. It specifies CASSFPRSGGNEQFF.

The chain links TRBV18 to TRBJ2-1, with 8 bases aligning to TRBD2. The CDR3 spans 16 residues. The V gene's germline CDR1 is KGHSH and CDR2 LQKENI. Germline trimming cut 0 bases from V and 9 bases from J; bases unmatched to any gene: 10. The CDR3 region is CASSPPLKRERGEQFF. In nucleotides, the CDR3 is TGTGCCAGCTCACCACCCCTAAAGCGGGAGCGGGGTGAGCAGTTCTTC.

The CDR3 protein is CASSDSMGRGPPRLPYEQYF. CDR3 DNA: TGTGCCAGCAGTGACTCGATGGGCAGGGGGCCTCCGAGGCTCCCCTACGAGCAGTACTTC. The rearrangement joins TRBV6-4 to TRBJ2-7; 8 bases are a match to TRBD1. The ends lost 0 bases at V and 2 bases at J; junction bases unmatched: 18. Germline loops: CDR1 MRHNA, CDR2 SNTAGT. This CDR3 has 20 amino acids.

V usage is TRBV28 and J usage is TRBJ2-2; D may correspond to TRBD1 or TRBD2 (6 bases each). Trimming took off 7 bases at V and 6 bases at J, with 18 bases between the two ends. The length of the CDR3 is 15 residues. Germline CDR1 reads MDHEN; CDR2 reads SYDVKM. CDR3 in DNA: TGTGCCAGCAAGAGTTCGGGGGCGGGCTCCGGGGAGCTGTTTTTT. Translation: CASKSSGAGSGELFF.

CDR3 sequence: CASSPSPNEQYF. CDR3 DNA: TGTGCCAGCAGTCCGAGCCCTAACGAGCAGTACTTC. The chain combines TRBV2 with TRBJ2-7; D not certain. V was pared by 5 bases and J by 5 bases, with 10 bases between. Germline V CDR1 and CDR2: SNHLY, FYNNEI. The CDR3 length is 12 residues.

The rearrangement joins TRBV2 to TRBJ1-1; D not certain. The CDR3 covers 14 residues. Germline assignment: CDR1 SNHLY and CDR2 FYNNEI. V was shortened by 5 bases and J by 2 bases, with 12 bases between the two germline ends. CDR3 amino acids: CASSYVAGNTEAFF. DNA for the CDR3: TGTGCCAGCAGTTACGTAGCTGGAAACACTGAAGCTTTCTTT.

The chain is built from TRBV6-1 and TRBJ1-4, with D perhaps TRBD1 (6 bases). Trimming left V 9 bases short and J 8 bases short, with 16 bases between. Per germline, CDR1 MNHNS and CDR2 SASEGT. This CDR3 is built from 13 residues. The CDR3 nucleotides are TGTGCCAGTGGAGACAGGTCTTGGGAAAAACTGTTTTTT. Residues: CASGDRSWEKLFF.

V and J are TRBV7-9 and TRBJ2-7; either TRBD1 or TRBD2 may fit D (5 bases each). CDR3 size: 16 residues. Germline CDR1 SEHNR, CDR2 FQNEAQ (reference sequence). V lost 6 bases and J 6 bases, leaving 24 bases between the germline ends. CDR3 nucleotide sequence: TGTGCCAGCAGGGACCTGACACGGGGACGGATCAGCGAGCAGTACTTC. The encoded protein is CASRDLTRGRISEQYF.

In nucleotides, the CDR3 is TGTGCCAGCAGTTCGAAGGGGTTTCGGCAGCCCCAGCATTTT. Protein: CASSSKGFRQPQHF. This chain links TRBV28 with TRBJ1-5; maybe TRBD1 (5 bases). CDR3 length: 14 residues. Trimming pared 4 bases from V and 7 bases from J, leaving 14 bases between. Germline CDR1 and CDR2: MDHEN and SYDVKM.

The J gene is TRBJ2-5, the V gene TRBV5-5; D may be TRBD1 (6 bases). V lost 4 bases and J lost 5, with 18 bases in between. Germline V CDR1 and CDR2: SGHKS, YYEKEE (reference sequence). The length of the CDR3 is 15 residues. CDR3 nucleotide sequence: TGTGCCAGCAGCGGCGCCCGACAGGTCCGGGAGACCCAGTACTTC. Protein sequence: CASSGARQVRETQYF.

Notes on this clone: Compared with germline, one end of the junction differs, possibly owing to a read error. The chain uses TRBV2 and TRBJ2-5; 7 positions match TRBD2. Germline V gives CDR1 SNHLY, CDR2 FYNNEI. There are 14 residues in the CDR3. The CDR3 reads CASSDLGLSHYSNF. The CDR3 DNA is TGTGCCAGCAGTGACCTGGGACTATCCCACTACTCAAACTTC.

This clone was found once. The CDR3 here is CAWSERHSNTGELFF. Written as DNA, the CDR3 is TGTGCCTGGAGCGAAAGGCACTCGAACACCGGGGAGCTGTTTTTT. The V call is TRBV30, the J call TRBJ2-2; D gene unclear. Germline CDR1 is GTSNPN and CDR2 is SVGIG (reference sequence). The CDR3 loop spans 15 amino acids. Trimming removed 3 bases from V and 0 bases from J, with 11 bases in between. Full variable domain (rest looked up from reference TRBV30 and TRBJ2-2): SQTIHQWPATLVQPVGSPLSLECTVEGTSNPNLYWYRQAAGRGLQLLFYSVGIGQISSEVPQNLSASRPQDRQFILSSKKLLLSDSGFYLCAWSERHSNTGELFFGEGSRLTVL.

This clone was detected once. The rearrangement uses TRBV19 and TRBJ1-4; maybe TRBD1 (5 bases). Trimming shortened V by 7 bases and J by 0 bases, and 12 bases separated the two germline ends. This CDR3 has 15 residues. Germline assignment: CDR1 LNHDA and CDR2 SQIVND (reference sequence). The CDR3 region is CASTPGLATNEKLFF. Here the CDR3 DNA reads TGTGCCAGTACCCCGGGACTTGCAACTAATGAAAAACTGTTTTTT.

J is TRBJ2-7 and V is TRBV12-5; D may correspond to TRBD1 or TRBD2 (5 bases each). CDR3 length equals 17 residues. Deletions cut 0 bases from V and 5 bases from J, with 20 bases between. Germline CDR1 and CDR2: LGHNT and FRNRAP. The CDR3 here is CASGLVSWDAPSHEQYF. The CDR3 DNA sequence: TGTGCTAGTGGTTTGGTAAGTTGGGACGCCCCTTCGCACGAGCAGTACTTC.

The chain has TRBV5-6 and TRBJ2-7, with 8 bases aligning to TRBD2. Losses at the gene ends were 2 bases for V and 7 bases for J; bases not matched to a gene: 8. The length of the CDR3 is 14 residues. Germline V gene sequence: CDR1 SGHDT, CDR2 YYEEEE. The CDR3: CASSLVSGTWEQYF. The CDR3 DNA is TGTGCCAGCAGCTTAGTTAGCGGGACGTGGGAGCAGTACTTC.